A single T cell receptor (beta chain) is shown here with its context. This entry comes from a study of cytomegalovirus exposure and HLA in healthy donors. Primers: 60 Vbeta forward and 13 Jbeta reverse. The protocol was immunoSEQ multiplex PCR, while the TCRdb copy is restricted to in-frame clones and leaves out a portion. The sample has 55,000 to 65,000 clones, about four fifths seen once. The length of the CDR3 is 14 residues. Per the germline V gene, CDR1 is SGHTS and CDR2 is YDEGEE. Trimming at V came to 4 bases and at J to 8 bases, leaving 3 bases not matched to a gene. When sampled, the donors appeared nominally healthy, though they likely had unrecorded immune exposures.

The chain recombines TRBV5-8 with TRBJ2-2; 12 bases agree with TRBD1. Sequenced material: PBMCs. The clonotype originates from a middle-aged woman in good health and CMV-seronegative. DNA of the CDR3: TGTGCCAGCAGCGGGGACAGGGGGCCGGGGGAGCTGTTTTTT. Amino acid sequence: CASSGDRGPGELFF.